The rows below give T cell receptor beta chains drawn from one sample of a study of shared clonotypes between healthy human individuals. Here immunoSEQ multiplex PCR was the method, and the copy in TCRdb shows in-frame clones only, minus some. The table shows roughly 500,000 clones, with approximately 85% occurring only once. The material sequenced was PBMCs. All receptors derive from a woman in her thirties or forties in good health. Some clones in this sample may be carry-over from other donors' samples. The CDR3 runs from the conserved cysteine through the conserved F or W. D genes are given only for firm matches. Size values are once, few and many counts, or a class for expanded clones, and some rows have none.

j_gene,v_gene,d_gene,abundance,CDR3aa,CDR3nt
TRBJ1-5,TRBV10-3,-,-,CAISESDRGQHF,TGTGCCATCAGTGAGTCGGATCGGGGTCAGCATTTT
TRBJ2-1,TRBV28,-,-,CASSFRLRDEQFF,TGTGCCAGCAGTTTCCGGCTAAGGGATGAGCAGTTCTTC
TRBJ2-3,TRBV7-3,-,once,CASSFAQSTDTQYF,TGTGCCAGCAGCTTTGCTCAAAGCACAGATACGCAGTATTTT
TRBJ2-7,TRBV7-9,TRBD1,once,CASSLGTGVNSYEQYF,TGTGCCAGCAGCTTAGGGACAGGGGTTAACTCCTACGAGCAGTACTTC
TRBJ2-7,TRBV4-2,TRBD1,-,CASSQGGQGSEQYF,TGTGCCAGCAGCCAAGGGGGACAGGGGAGCGAGCAGTACTTC
TRBJ1-1,TRBV5-4,-,-,CASSLGGATGSTEAFF,TGTGCCAGCAGCTTGGGAGGGGCAACGGGGAGCACTGAAGCTTTCTTT
TRBJ2-7,TRBV7-2,-,-,CASSLAGPNSPYEQYF,TGTGCCAGCAGCTTAGCGGGTCCCAACTCCCCCTACGAGCAGTACTTC
TRBJ1-4,TRBV5-4,TRBD1,-,CASSSKTGGNEKLFF,TGTGCCAGCAGCTCAAAGACAGGGGGTAATGAAAAACTGTTTTTT
TRBJ2-1,TRBV11-2,-,-,CASSSLRPGDTYNEQFF,TGTGCCAGCAGCTCGCTTCGTCCCGGGGACACCTACAATGAGCAGTTCTTC
TRBJ2-3,TRBV4-1,-,-,CASSQETAGTASTDTQYF,TGCGCCAGCAGCCAGGAAACCGCGGGGACCGCTAGCACAGATACGCAGTATTTT
TRBJ2-1,TRBV7-2,-,-,CASSPPGVGQFF,TGTGCCAGCAGCCCCCCGGGGGTTGGGCAGTTCTTC
TRBJ2-2,TRBV5-1,-,few,CASSLDITGELFF,TGCGCCAGCAGCTTGGACATCACCGGGGAGCTGTTTTTT
TRBJ2-2,TRBV7-2,TRBD1,-,CASSLTGGVTGELFF,TGTGCCAGCAGCCTGACAGGGGGCGTGACCGGGGAGCTGTTTTTT
TRBJ1-5,TRBV2,-,-,CASTGGYGNQPQHF,TGTGCCAGCACCGGGGGTTATGGCAATCAGCCCCAGCATTTT
TRBJ2-1,TRBV4-1,-,-,CASSQGGTSYNEQFF,TGCGCCAGCAGCCAAGGCGGGACCTCCTACAATGAGCAGTTCTTC
TRBJ2-5,TRBV19,-,-,CASSIFGTLQETQYF,TGTGCCAGTAGTATCTTTGGGACTCTCCAAGAGACCCAGTACTTC
TRBJ2-1,TRBV27,-,-,CASGGGNEQFF,TGTGCCAGTGGAGGGGGCAATGAGCAGTTCTTC
TRBJ1-2,TRBV6-5,TRBD1,many,CASSYSQGAGYTF,TGTGCCAGCAGTTACTCGCAGGGGGCGGGCTACACCTTC
TRBJ1-4,TRBV5-1,-,few,CASSLMGGFNEKLFF,TGCGCCAGCAGCCTGATGGGGGGCTTTAATGAAAAACTGTTTTTT
TRBJ1-1,TRBV29-1,-,-,CSVGPWNTEAFF,TGCAGCGTGGGGCCGTGGAACACTGAAGCTTTCTTT
TRBJ2-7,TRBV7-9,TRBD2,few,CASRPGTSGHEQYF,TGTGCCAGCAGACCCGGGACTAGCGGCCACGAGCAGTACTTC
TRBJ2-1,TRBV4-3,TRBD2,-,CASSQGLAGRYNEQFF,TGCGCCAGCAGCCAAGGACTAGCGGGGCGGTACAATGAGCAGTTCTTC